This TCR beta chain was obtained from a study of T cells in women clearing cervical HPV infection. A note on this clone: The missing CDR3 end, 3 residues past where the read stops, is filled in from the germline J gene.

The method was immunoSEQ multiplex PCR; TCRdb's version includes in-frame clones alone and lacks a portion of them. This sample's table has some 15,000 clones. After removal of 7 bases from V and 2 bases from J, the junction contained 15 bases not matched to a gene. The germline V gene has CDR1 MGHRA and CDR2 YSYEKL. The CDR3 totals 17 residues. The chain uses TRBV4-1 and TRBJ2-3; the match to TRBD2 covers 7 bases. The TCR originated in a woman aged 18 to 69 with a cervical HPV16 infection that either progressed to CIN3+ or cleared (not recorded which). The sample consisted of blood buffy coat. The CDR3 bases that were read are TGCGCCAGCAAAAAGCGGGCCAGCGGGGATTTCACAGATACG. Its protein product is CASKKRASGDFTDT. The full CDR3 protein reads CASKKRASGDFTDTQYF.